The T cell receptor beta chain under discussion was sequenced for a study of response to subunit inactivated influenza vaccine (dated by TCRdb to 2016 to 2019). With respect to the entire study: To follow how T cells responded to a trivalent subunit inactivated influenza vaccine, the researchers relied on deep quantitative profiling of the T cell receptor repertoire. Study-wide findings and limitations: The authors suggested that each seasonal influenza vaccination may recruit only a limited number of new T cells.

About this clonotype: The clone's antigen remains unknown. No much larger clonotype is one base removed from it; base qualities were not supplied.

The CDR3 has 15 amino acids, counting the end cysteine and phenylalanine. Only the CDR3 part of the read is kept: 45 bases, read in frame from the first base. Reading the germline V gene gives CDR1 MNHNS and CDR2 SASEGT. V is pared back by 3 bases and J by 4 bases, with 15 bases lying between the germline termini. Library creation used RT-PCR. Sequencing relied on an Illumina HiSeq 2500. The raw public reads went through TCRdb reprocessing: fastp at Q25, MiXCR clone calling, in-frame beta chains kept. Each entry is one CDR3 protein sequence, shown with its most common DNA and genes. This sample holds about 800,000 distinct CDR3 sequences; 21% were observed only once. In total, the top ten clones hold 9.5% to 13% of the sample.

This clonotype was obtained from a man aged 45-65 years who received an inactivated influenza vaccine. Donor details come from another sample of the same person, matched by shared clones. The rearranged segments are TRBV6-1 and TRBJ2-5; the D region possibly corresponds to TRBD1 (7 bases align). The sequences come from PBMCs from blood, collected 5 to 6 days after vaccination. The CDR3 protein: CASSERQGGGETQYF. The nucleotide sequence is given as TGTGCCAGCAGTGAGAGACAGGGAGGAGGAGAGACCCAGTACTTC.